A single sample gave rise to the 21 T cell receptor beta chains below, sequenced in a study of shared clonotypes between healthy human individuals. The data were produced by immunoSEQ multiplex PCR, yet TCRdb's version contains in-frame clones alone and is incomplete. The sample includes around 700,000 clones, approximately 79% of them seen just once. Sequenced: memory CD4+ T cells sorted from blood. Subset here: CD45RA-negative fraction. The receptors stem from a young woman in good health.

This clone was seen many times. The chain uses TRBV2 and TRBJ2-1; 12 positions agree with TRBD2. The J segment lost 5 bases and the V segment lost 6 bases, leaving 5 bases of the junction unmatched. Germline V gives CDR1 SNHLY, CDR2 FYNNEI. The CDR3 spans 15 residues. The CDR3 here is CASRGLAGGHNEQFF. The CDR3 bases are TGTGCCAGCAGGGGCCTAGCGGGAGGGCACAATGAGCAGTTCTTC.

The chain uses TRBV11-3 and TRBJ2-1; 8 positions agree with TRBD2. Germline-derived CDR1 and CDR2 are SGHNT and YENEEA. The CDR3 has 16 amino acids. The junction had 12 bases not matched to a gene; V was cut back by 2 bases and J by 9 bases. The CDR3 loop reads CASSLPGIAGMVEQFF. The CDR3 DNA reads TGTGCCAGCAGCTTACCCGGTATAGCGGGAATGGTTGAGCAGTTCTTC. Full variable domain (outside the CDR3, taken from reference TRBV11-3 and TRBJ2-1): EAGVVQSPRYKIIEKKQPVAFWCNPISGHNTLYWYLQNLGQGPELLIRYENEEAVDDSQLPKDRFSAERLKGVDSTLKIQPAELGDSAVYLCASSLPGIAGMVEQFFGPGTRLTVL.

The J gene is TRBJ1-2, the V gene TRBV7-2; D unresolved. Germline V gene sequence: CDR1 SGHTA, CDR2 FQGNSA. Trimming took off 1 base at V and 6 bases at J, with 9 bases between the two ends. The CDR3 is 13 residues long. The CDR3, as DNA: TGTGCCAGCAGCTTAGGCAGGTCCCATGGCTACACCTTC. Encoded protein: CASSLGRSHGYTF.

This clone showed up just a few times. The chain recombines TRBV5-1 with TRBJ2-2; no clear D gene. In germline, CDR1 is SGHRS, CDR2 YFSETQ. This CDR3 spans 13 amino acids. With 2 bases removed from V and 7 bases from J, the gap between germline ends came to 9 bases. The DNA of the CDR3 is TGCGCCAGCAGCTTAAACCCGGGCGGGGAGCTGTTTTTT. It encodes CASSLNPGGELFF.

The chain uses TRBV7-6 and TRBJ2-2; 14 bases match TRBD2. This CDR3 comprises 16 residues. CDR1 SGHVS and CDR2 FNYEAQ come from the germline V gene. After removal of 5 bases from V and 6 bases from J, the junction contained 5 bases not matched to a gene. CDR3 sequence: CASSPTSGRAAGELFF. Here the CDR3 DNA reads TGTGCCAGCAGCCCGACTAGCGGGAGGGCCGCCGGGGAGCTGTTTTTT.

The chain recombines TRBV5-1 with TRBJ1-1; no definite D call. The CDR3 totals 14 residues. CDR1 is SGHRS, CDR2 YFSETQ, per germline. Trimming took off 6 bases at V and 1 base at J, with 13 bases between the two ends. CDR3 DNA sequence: TGCGCCAGCACGCCGCAAACAGAGAACACTGAAGCTTTCTTT. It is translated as CASTPQTENTEAFF.

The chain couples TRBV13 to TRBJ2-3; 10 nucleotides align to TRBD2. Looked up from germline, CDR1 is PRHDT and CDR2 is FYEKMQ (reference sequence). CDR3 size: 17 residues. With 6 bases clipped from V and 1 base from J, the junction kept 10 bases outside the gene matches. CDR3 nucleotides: TGTGCCAGCAGTCCCAACCTAGCGGGAGCTGGCACAGATACGCAGTATTTT. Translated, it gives CASSPNLAGAGTDTQYF.

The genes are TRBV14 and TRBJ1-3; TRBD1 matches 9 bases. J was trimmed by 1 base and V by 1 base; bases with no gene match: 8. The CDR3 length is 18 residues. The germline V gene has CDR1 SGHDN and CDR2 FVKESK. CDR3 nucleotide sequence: TGTGCCAGCAGCCAAGGGCCCGGTGGGACAGGGTCTGGAAACACCATATATTTT. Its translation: CASSQGPGGTGSGNTIYF.

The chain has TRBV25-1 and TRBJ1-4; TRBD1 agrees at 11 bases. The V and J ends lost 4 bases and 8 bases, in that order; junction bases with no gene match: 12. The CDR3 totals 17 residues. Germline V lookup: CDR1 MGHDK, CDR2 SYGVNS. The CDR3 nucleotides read TGTGCCAGCAGTGGAGGCCGGACAGGGGGCAATCGGGAAAAACTGTTTTTT. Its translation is CASSGGRTGGNREKLFF. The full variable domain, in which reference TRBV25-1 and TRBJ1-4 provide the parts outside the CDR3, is EADIYQTPRYLVIGTGKKITLECSQTMGHDKMYWYQQDPGMELHLIHYSYGVNSTEKGDLSSESTVSRIRTEHFPLTLESARPSHTSQYLCASSGGRTGGNREKLFFGSGTQLSVL.

The CDR3 nucleotides are TGTGCCAGCCGAACGGGCTACCAGTACGGTGAGCAGTTCTTC. Its protein product is CASRTGYQYGEQFF. The chain employs TRBV11-2 and TRBJ2-1, with unresolved D. V dropped 8 bases and J dropped 9 bases, with 20 bases sitting between them. The CDR3 is made up of 14 amino acids. Germline CDR1 and CDR2: SGHAT and FQNNGV.

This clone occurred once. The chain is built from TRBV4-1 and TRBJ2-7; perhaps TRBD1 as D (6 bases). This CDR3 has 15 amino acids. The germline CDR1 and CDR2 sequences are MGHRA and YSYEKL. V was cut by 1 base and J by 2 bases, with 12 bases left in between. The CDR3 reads CASSQGGTPAYEQYF. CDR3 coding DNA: TGCGCCAGCAGCCAAGGGGGGACACCAGCCTACGAGCAGTACTTC.

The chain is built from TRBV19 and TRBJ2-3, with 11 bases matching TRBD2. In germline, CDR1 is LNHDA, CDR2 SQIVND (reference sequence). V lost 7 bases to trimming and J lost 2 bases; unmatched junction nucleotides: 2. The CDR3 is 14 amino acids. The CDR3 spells CASKGLAATDTQYF. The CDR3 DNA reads TGTGCCAGTAAGGGACTAGCGGCCACAGATACGCAGTATTTT.

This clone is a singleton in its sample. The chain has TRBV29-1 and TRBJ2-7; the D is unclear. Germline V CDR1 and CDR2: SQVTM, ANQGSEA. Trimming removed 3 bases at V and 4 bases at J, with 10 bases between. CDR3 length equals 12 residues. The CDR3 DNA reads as TGCAGCGTTGAGGTCGCTAATTACGAGCAGTACTTC. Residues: CSVEVANYEQYF.

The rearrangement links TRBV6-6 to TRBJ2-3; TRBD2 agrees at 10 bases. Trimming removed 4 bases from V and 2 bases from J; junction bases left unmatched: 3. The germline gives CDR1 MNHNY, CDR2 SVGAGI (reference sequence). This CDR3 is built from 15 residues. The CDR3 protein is CASSSGTSDTDTQYF. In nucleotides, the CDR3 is TGTGCCAGCAGTTCCGGGACTAGCGACACAGATACGCAGTATTTT.

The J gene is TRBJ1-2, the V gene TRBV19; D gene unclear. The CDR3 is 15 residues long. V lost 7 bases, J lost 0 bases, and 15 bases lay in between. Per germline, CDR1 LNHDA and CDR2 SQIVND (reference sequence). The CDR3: CASTLKDSANYGYTF. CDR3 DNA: TGTGCCAGTACTCTGAAGGACTCCGCTAACTATGGCTACACCTTC.

The CDR3 loop reads CSVVGQRTAFIPTF. The CDR3 coding sequence is TGCAGCGTTGTAGGGCAACGGACCGCATTTATCCCCACCTTC. V is TRBV29-1 and J is TRBJ1-2; D remains ambiguous. Trimming cost V 4 bases and J 13 bases, with 25 bases left between them. CDR1 is SQVTM, CDR2 ANQGSEA, per germline. The CDR3 consists of 14 residues.

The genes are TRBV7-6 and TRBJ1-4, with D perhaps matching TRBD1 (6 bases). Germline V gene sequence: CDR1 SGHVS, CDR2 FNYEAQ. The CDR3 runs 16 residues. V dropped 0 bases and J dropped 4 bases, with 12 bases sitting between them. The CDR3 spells CASSLALTGINEKLFF. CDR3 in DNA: TGTGCCAGCAGCTTAGCCCTAACAGGGATTAATGAAAAACTGTTTTTT.

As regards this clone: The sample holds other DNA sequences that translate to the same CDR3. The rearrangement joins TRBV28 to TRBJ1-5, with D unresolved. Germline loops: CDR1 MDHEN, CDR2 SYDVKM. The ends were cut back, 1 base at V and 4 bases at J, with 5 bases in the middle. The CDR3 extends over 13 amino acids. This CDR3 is CASSLYTNQPQHF. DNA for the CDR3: TGTGCCAGCAGTTTATACACGAATCAGCCCCAGCATTTT.

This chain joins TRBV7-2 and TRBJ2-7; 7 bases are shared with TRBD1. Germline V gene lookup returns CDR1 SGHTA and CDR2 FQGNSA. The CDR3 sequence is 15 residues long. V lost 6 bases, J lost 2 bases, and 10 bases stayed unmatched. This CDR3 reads CASSVQGRQTYEQYF. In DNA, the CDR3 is TGTGCCAGCAGTGTACAGGGGCGGCAAACCTACGAGCAGTACTTC. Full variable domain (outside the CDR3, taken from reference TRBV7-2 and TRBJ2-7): GAGVSQSPSNKVTEKGKDVELRCDPISGHTALYWYRQSLGQGLEFLIYFQGNSAPDKSGLPSDRFSAERTGGSVSTLTIQRTQQEDSAVYLCASSVQGRQTYEQYFGPGTRLTVT.

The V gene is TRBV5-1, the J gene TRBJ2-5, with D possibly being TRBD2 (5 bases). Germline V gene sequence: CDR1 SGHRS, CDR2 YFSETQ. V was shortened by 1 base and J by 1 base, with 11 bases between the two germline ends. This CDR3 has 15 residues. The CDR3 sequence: CASSLIPGSQETQYF. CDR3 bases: TGCGCCAGCAGCTTGATCCCGGGAAGCCAAGAGACCCAGTACTTC.

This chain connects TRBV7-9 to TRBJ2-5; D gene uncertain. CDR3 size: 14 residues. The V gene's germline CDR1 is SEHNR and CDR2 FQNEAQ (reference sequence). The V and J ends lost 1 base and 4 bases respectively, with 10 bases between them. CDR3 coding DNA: TGTGCCAGCAGCTTAGGGGGAATGAGAGAGACCCAGTACTTC. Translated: CASSLGGMRETQYF.